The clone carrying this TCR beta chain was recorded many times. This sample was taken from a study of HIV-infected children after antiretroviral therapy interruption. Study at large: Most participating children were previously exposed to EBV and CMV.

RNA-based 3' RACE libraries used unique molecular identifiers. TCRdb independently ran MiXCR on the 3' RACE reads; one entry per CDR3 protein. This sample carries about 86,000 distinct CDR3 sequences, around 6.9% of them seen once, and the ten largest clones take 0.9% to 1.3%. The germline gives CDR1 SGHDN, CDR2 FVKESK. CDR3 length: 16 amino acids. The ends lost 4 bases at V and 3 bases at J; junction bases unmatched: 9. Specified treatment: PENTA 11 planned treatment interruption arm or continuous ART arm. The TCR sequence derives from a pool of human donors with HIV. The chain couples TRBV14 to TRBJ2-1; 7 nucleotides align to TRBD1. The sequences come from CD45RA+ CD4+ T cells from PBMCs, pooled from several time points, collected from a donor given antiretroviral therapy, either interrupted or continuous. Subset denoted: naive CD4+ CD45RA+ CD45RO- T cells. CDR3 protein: CASSRYTGAVYNEQFF. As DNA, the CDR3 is TGTGCCAGCAGCCGGTACACAGGGGCGGTCTACAATGAGCAGTTCTTC.